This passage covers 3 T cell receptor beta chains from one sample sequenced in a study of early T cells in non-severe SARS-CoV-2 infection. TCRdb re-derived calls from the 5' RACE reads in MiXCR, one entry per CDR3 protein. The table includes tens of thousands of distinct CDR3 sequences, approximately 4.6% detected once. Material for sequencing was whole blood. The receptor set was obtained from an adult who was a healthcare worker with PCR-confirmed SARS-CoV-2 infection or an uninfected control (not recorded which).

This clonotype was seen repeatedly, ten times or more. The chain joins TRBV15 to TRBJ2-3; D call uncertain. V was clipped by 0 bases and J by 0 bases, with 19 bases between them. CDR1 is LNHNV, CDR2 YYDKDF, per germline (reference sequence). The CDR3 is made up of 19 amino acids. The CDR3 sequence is CATSRDTLIRSTSTDTQYF. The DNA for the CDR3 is TGTGCCACCAGCAGAGATACCCTGATCAGGAGTACTAGCACAGATACGCAGTATTTT. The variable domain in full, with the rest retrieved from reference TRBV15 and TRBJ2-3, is DAMVIQNPRYQVTQFGKPVTLSCSQTLNHNVMYWYQQKSSQAPKLLFHYYDKDFNNEADTPDNFQSRRPNTSFCFLDIRSPGLGDTAMYLCATSRDTLIRSTSTDTQYFGPGTRLTVL.

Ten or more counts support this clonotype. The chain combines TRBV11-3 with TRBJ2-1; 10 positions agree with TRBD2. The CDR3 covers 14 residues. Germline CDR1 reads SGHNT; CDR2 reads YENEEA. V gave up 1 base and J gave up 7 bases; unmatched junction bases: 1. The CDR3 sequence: CASSLASGGNEQFF. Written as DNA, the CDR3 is TGTGCCAGCAGCTTAGCTAGCGGGGGTAATGAGCAGTTCTTC.

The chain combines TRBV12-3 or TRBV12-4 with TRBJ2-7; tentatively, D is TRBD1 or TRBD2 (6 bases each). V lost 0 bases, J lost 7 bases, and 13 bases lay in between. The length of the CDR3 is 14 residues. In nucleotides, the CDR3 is TGTGCCAGCAGTTTAGCGGGGGGCATTGGGGAGCAGTACTTC. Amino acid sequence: CASSLAGGIGEQYF.